What follows are 32 T cell receptor beta chains derived from one specimen sequenced in a study of human versus mouse CDR3 diversity and MHC coevolution. TCRdb keeps only in-frame clones here, not all; method: immunoSEQ multiplex PCR. The profile covers fewer than 80,000 clones, with 85% to 95% appearing a single time and about 0.14% taken by the ten largest. What was sequenced was naive CD4+ T cells from blood. The subset: CD45RO-negative CD62L-positive naive CD4 T cells. These receptors were obtained from a person aged 30-69 years in good health.

This clone was seen a handful of times. The chain employs TRBV6-4 and TRBJ2-7; D call uncertain. The germline V gene has CDR1 MRHNA and CDR2 SNTAGT. The germline V and J ends were trimmed by 6 bases and 4 bases, with 10 bases remaining between them. This CDR3 has 12 amino acids. CDR3 protein: CASREEKYEQYF. DNA for the CDR3: TGTGCCAGCAGAGAGGAAAAATACGAGCAGTACTTC.

The J gene is TRBJ1-2, the V gene TRBV5-6, with 10 positions matching TRBD1. Unmatched junction bases numbered 9, after V lost 3 bases and J lost 4 bases. There are 16 residues in the CDR3. The germline V gene encodes CDR1 SGHDT and CDR2 YYEEEE. The CDR3 DNA sequence: TGTGCCAGCAGCTCACCGACAGGGGGCGGCTCCTATGGCTACACCTTC. Translation: CASSSPTGGGSYGYTF.

The chain links TRBV7-2 to TRBJ2-7, with 13 bases identical to TRBD2. After removal of 4 bases from V and 4 bases from J, the junction contained 7 bases not matched to a gene. Germline-derived CDR1 and CDR2 are SGHTA and FQGNSA. This CDR3 has 16 residues. For the CDR3, the DNA is TGTGCCAGCAGCTCCAGGACTAGCGGGAGTGTTTACGAGCAGTACTTC. Translating it yields CASSSRTSGSVYEQYF.

This rearrangement joins TRBV5-1 to TRBJ2-3; the D gene is possibly TRBD2 (6 bases). The length of the CDR3 is 16 residues. Trimming took 5 bases from V and 8 from J, leaving 24 bases between them. Germline CDR1 and CDR2: SGHRS and YFSETQ. In nucleotides, the CDR3 is TGCGCCAGCAGGTCCCCGGTAGGGACTGCTTTAGGTACGCAGTATTTT. It yields the protein CASRSPVGTALGTQYF.

This clone was seen just once. The rearrangement joins TRBV28 to TRBJ2-1; TRBD2 agrees at 8 bases. This CDR3 contains 16 residues. J gave up 1 base and V 3 bases, and 5 bases lay outside the gene matches. The germline gives CDR1 MDHEN, CDR2 SYDVKM. CDR3 sequence (DNA): TGTGCCAGCAGTTTGGGTGGCGGGGGGTCCTACAATGAGCAGTTCTTC. This gives the protein CASSLGGGGSYNEQFF.

The chain has TRBV28 and TRBJ2-7; D is perhaps TRBD1 (6 bases). Between the trimmed V and J ends, which lost 3 bases and 0 bases, there was a span of 12 bases. Germline lookup yields CDR1 MDHEN and CDR2 SYDVKM. The CDR3 sequence is 15 residues long. CDR3 bases: TGTGCCAGCAGTTTTGAGGGACACCTCTCCTACGAGCAGTACTTC. Amino acid sequence: CASSFEGHLSYEQYF.

This chain joins TRBV5-4 and TRBJ2-1, with no clear D. V shed 0 bases and J shed 5 bases, with 6 bases lying between them. The germline CDR1 and CDR2 sequences are SGHNT and YYREEE (reference sequence). CDR3 length equals 13 residues. The DNA for the CDR3 is TGTGCCAGCAGCTTGGGGGCCAACAATGAGCAGTTCTTC. Encoded protein: CASSLGANNEQFF.

J is TRBJ2-7 and V is TRBV6-5, with TRBD2 as a possible D gene (6 bases). V gave up 2 bases and J gave up 6 bases, with 8 bases separating them. This CDR3 region has 12 residues. The germline V gene has CDR1 MNHEY and CDR2 SVGAGI. In DNA form, the CDR3 reads TGTGCCAGCAGTTACGGGGGAGGCGAGCAGTACTTC. Its protein is CASSYGGGEQYF.

The rearrangement joins TRBV27 to TRBJ1-1; D is perhaps TRBD1 (5 bases). This CDR3 spans 16 amino acids. Germline CDR1 reads MNHEY; CDR2 reads SMNVEV (reference sequence). V was cut by 0 bases and J by 5 bases, with 16 bases left in between. The CDR3 region is CASSLSRGGGGTEAFF. DNA of the CDR3: TGTGCCAGCAGTTTATCGAGGGGCGGGGGAGGGACTGAAGCTTTCTTT.

This clone was observed once. V gene TRBV5-1 combines with J gene TRBJ2-3; TRBD2 is a possible D gene (6 bases). The CDR3 covers 14 residues. The germline V gene encodes CDR1 SGHRS and CDR2 YFSETQ. The V end lost 2 bases, the J end lost 4 bases, and 11 bases lay between the germline ends. The CDR3 DNA reads as TGCGCCAGCAGCTTCGGCGGGAACTCAGATACGCAGTATTTT. Its translation: CASSFGGNSDTQYF.

Only one count was recorded for this clone. This rearrangement joins TRBV27 to TRBJ2-5, with a possible D match to TRBD1 (6 bases). Trimming stripped 6 bases from V and 10 bases from J, with 15 bases between. The germline V gene has CDR1 MNHEY and CDR2 SMNVEV (reference sequence). The CDR3 has 12 residues. The CDR3 loop is CASSPRPGDQYF. As DNA, the CDR3 is TGTGCCAGCAGCCCACGCCCAGGGGACCAGTACTTC.

This chain joins TRBV5-1 and TRBJ1-1, with D perhaps TRBD1 (5 bases). Germline V gene sequence: CDR1 SGHRS, CDR2 YFSETQ. This CDR3 has 13 amino acids. The V end was cut by 0 bases, the J end by 11 bases, with 14 bases between. The CDR3 region is CASSLEPGGPAFF. CDR3 nucleotide sequence: TGCGCCAGCAGCTTGGAGCCGGGGGGACCGGCTTTCTTT. Looking up the rest from reference TRBV5-1 and TRBJ1-1 gives the full variable domain: KAGVTQTPRYLIKTRGQQVTLSCSPISGHRSVSWYQQTPGQGLQFLFEYFSETQRNKGNFPGRFSGRQFSNSRSEMNVSTLELGDSALYLCASSLEPGGPAFFGQGTRLTVV.

This clone was counted once. The J gene is TRBJ2-7, the V gene TRBV5-4, with D perhaps matching TRBD2 (6 bases). Trimming shortened V by 3 bases and J by 6 bases, and 16 bases separated the two germline ends. The germline gives CDR1 SGHNT, CDR2 YYREEE (reference sequence). The CDR3 spans 14 residues. The CDR3 region is CASSWNRDSSEQYF. CDR3 sequence (DNA): TGTGCCAGCAGCTGGAACCGGGACTCCAGCGAGCAGTACTTC.

The chain employs TRBV7-2 and TRBJ2-7; 7 nucleotides align to TRBD1. This CDR3 has 18 residues. Germline CDR1 and CDR2: SGHTA and FQGNSA. After removal of 1 base from V and 4 bases from J, the junction contained 16 bases not matched to a gene. CDR3 sequence: CASSLGGGQQRKIYEQYF. For the CDR3, the DNA is TGTGCCAGCAGCTTAGGAGGGGGACAGCAACGGAAGATATACGAGCAGTACTTC.

The chain carries TRBV7-2 and TRBJ1-1, with a tentative D call TRBD1 (5 bases). The CDR3 totals 18 residues. Trimming removed 1 base from V and 0 bases from J, with 18 bases in between. Germline CDR1 reads SGHTA; CDR2 reads FQGNSA. CDR3 protein: CASSLGMGRLFMNTEAFF. CDR3 coding DNA: TGTGCCAGCAGCTTAGGGATGGGGCGTCTCTTCATGAACACTGAAGCTTTCTTT.

The chain recombines TRBV6-5 with TRBJ2-3; D is unresolved. CDR1 MNHEY and CDR2 SVGAGI come from the germline V gene. This CDR3 is 14 amino acids long. Trimming stripped 7 bases from V and 6 bases from J, with 17 bases between. The CDR3: CASKVGRASDTQYF. The CDR3 bases are TGTGCCAGCAAAGTGGGCCGAGCATCTGATACGCAGTATTTT.

The chain joins TRBV4-1 to TRBJ1-3, with D unclear. The V gene lost 4 bases and the J gene lost 6 bases, with 10 bases spanning the gap. This CDR3 is built from 13 residues. Germline lookup yields CDR1 MGHRA and CDR2 YSYEKL. CDR3 bases: TGCGCCAGCAGCCGAATACAAGAAAACACCATATATTTT. It codes for CASSRIQENTIYF.

This chain uses TRBV5-6 with TRBJ2-1; TRBD2 matches at 10 bases. Germline lookup yields CDR1 SGHDT and CDR2 YYEEEE. V lost 3 bases and J lost 4; bases outside the gene matches: 13. The length of the CDR3 is 18 residues. Here the CDR3 reads CASSSRASGRFPYNEQFF. The CDR3 DNA follows: TGTGCCAGCAGCTCGCGTGCTAGCGGGAGATTTCCATACAATGAGCAGTTCTTC.

The chain has TRBV5-4 and TRBJ2-7, with 12 bases identical to TRBD1. There are 15 residues in the CDR3. Per the germline V gene, CDR1 is SGHNT and CDR2 is YYREEE (reference sequence). V was clipped by 3 bases and J by 6 bases; unmatched bases: 7. DNA of the CDR3: TGTGCCAGCAGCTCACCCGGGACAGGGGGCGGCGAGCAGTACTTC. Translation: CASSSPGTGGGEQYF.

The V call is TRBV5-6, the J call TRBJ2-2; 10 nucleotides match TRBD2. This CDR3 comprises 17 residues. CDR1 and CDR2 (germline): SGHDT, YYEEEE. J gave up 3 bases and V 3 bases, and 8 bases lay outside the gene matches. This chain's CDR3 is CASSWKGLAGDTGELFF. In nucleotides, the CDR3 is TGTGCCAGCAGCTGGAAGGGGCTAGCGGGGGACACCGGGGAGCTGTTTTTT.

The V gene is TRBV6-1, the J gene TRBJ2-1, with TRBD2 identical over 11 bases. Germline V CDR1 and CDR2: MNHNS, SASEGT. There are 18 residues in the CDR3. Trimming at V came to 3 bases and at J to 1 base, leaving 8 bases not matched to a gene. The CDR3 loop reads CASSDIGVAGGSYNEQFF. The DNA for the CDR3 is TGTGCCAGCAGTGACATCGGGGTAGCGGGGGGGTCCTACAATGAGCAGTTCTTC.

The chain has TRBV27 and TRBJ1-5, with TRBD1 matching 7 bases. The CDR3 is made up of 14 amino acids. Per germline, CDR1 MNHEY and CDR2 SMNVEV (reference sequence). With V trimmed by 5 bases and J by 1 base, 2 bases remained unmatched. DNA for the CDR3: TGTGCCAGCAGTCTAGGGGGCAGCAATCAGCCCCAGCATTTT. Translated: CASSLGGSNQPQHF.

This clone was observed a single time. The CDR3 nucleotides are TGTGCCAGCAGTCCCTCCACCGGGACAGGTGTATTGTCGTACACTGAAGCTTTCTTT. Translation gives CASSPSTGTGVLSYTEAFF. The chain is built from TRBV27 and TRBJ1-1; 8 nucleotides match TRBD1. The CDR3 has 19 residues. Trimming removed 5 bases from V and 3 bases from J; junction bases left unmatched: 20. Germline V lookup: CDR1 MNHEY, CDR2 SMNVEV (reference sequence).

This clone has a handful of counts. V usage is TRBV4-1 and J usage is TRBJ2-5, with 9 bases lining up with TRBD1. In germline, CDR1 is MGHRA, CDR2 YSYEKL. The CDR3 has 15 amino acids. J was trimmed by 3 bases and V by 4 bases; bases with no gene match: 6. The CDR3 protein is CASSLQGAHEETQYF. The CDR3 region has the DNA TGCGCCAGCAGCCTACAGGGGGCTCATGAAGAGACCCAGTACTTC.

This chain uses TRBV28 with TRBJ1-3; weak D call: TRBD1 (5 bases). The ends were cut back, 2 bases at V and 4 bases at J, with 12 bases in the middle. Germline CDR1 reads MDHEN; CDR2 reads SYDVKM. There are 15 residues in the CDR3. The CDR3 DNA reads as TGTGCCAGCAGTTTACACCAGGGTCTCGGAAACACCATATATTTT. Translating gives CASSLHQGLGNTIYF.

The chain couples TRBV20-1 to TRBJ1-3; D possibly corresponds to TRBD1 (5 bases). The CDR3 spans 11 residues. V shed 6 bases and J shed 5 bases, with 8 bases lying between them. CDR1 is DFQATT, CDR2 SNEGSKA, per germline (reference sequence). The CDR3 here is CSAGGRNTIYF. The DNA of the CDR3 is TGCAGTGCCGGGGGGAGAAACACCATATATTTT.

The chain combines TRBV6-5 with TRBJ1-2, with 7 bases fitting TRBD1. The CDR3 length is 14 residues. CDR1 and CDR2 from the germline V gene are MNHEY and SVGAGI. J lost 8 bases, V lost 5 bases, and 11 bases had no gene match. This CDR3 reads CASSVGGTASGYTF. CDR3 sequence (DNA): TGTGCCAGCAGTGTTGGAGGGACAGCCAGCGGCTACACCTTC.

The chain couples TRBV28 to TRBJ2-1, with TRBD2 identical over 9 bases. V trimming: 7 bases; J trimming: 4 bases; junction bases outside the gene matches: 8. CDR1 is MDHEN, CDR2 SYDVKM, per germline. The CDR3 is 15 residues long. This CDR3 reads CASIPRGGRYNEQFF. For the CDR3, the DNA is TGTGCCAGCATCCCGCGGGGGGGCCGGTACAATGAGCAGTTCTTC.

V is TRBV28 and J is TRBJ2-3, with 8 bases fitting TRBD1. With V trimmed by 7 bases and J by 2 bases, 8 bases remained unmatched. CDR1 is MDHEN and CDR2 is SYDVKM in the germline V gene. The CDR3 consists of 15 residues. The CDR3 DNA follows: TGTGCCAGCACTCCCTCGGGACAGGTCACAGATACGCAGTATTTT. It encodes CASTPSGQVTDTQYF.

The V call is TRBV10-2, the J call TRBJ2-1, with 7 bases identical to TRBD1. CDR3 length: 13 residues. Trimming at V came to 3 bases and at J to 6 bases, leaving 2 bases not matched to a gene. Germline CDR1 and CDR2: WSHSY and SAAADI. The CDR3 protein is CASSEQGRNEQFF. The CDR3 region has the DNA TGCGCCAGCAGTGAACAGGGGCGCAATGAGCAGTTCTTC.

V gene TRBV19 combines with J gene TRBJ1-2, with a tentative D call TRBD1 (6 bases). The CDR3 is made up of 13 amino acids. CDR1 and CDR2 from the germline V gene are LNHDA and SQIVND (reference sequence). Trimming removed 10 bases from V and 1 base from J, with 13 bases in between. The CDR3 sequence: CATGYRDNYGYTF. For the CDR3, the DNA is TGTGCCACAGGATACAGGGATAACTATGGCTACACCTTC. Variable domain in full (rest from reference TRBV19 and TRBJ1-2): DGGITQSPKYLFRKEGQNVTLSCEQNLNHDAMYWYRQDPGQGLRLIYYSQIVNDFQKGDIAEGYSVSREKKESFPLTVTSAQKNPTAFYLCATGYRDNYGYTFGSGTRLTVV.

The J gene is TRBJ2-5, the V gene TRBV7-6, with unresolved D. Germline V gene data show CDR1 as SGHVS and CDR2 as FNYEAQ. The CDR3 totals 12 residues. The ends were cut back, 5 bases at V and 5 bases at J, with 9 bases in the middle. In DNA, the CDR3 is TGTGCCAGCAGCCCCCATCAGGAGACCCAGTACTTC. This translates into CASSPHQETQYF.